This T cell receptor beta chain derives from a study of T cells in Graves' hyperthyroidism and ophthalmopathy. Study findings and constraints: Ophthalmopathy onset followed model prediction by a median around 6.9 months.

RNA transcripts yielded amplified TCR beta CDR3 regions. TCR CDR3 regions were first amplified by RT-PCR with HTBI primers. TCRdb independently ran MiXCR on the multiplex PCR reads; one entry per CDR3 protein. Here the sample spans some 720,000 distinct CDR3 sequences, about 15% being singletons. On the basis of clinical symptoms, serum thyroxine and TRAb, thyroid ultrasound and orbital computed tomography, diagnoses were made. From less than 13 ml of fresh peripheral blood, PBMCs were isolated. Regarding this clonotype: What it recognizes is unknown.

This TCR was recovered from a man between 18 and 35 years old with Graves' hyperthyroidism. Sequencing was carried out using blood.

CDR3 DNA sequence: TGCAGTGCTAGTCGGGCAGAGGACTATGGCTACACCTTC. Protein sequence: CSASRAEDYGYTF. V gene TRBV20-1 combines with J gene TRBJ1-2; D uncertain. The germline gives CDR1 DFQATT, CDR2 SNEGSKA (reference sequence). The CDR3 contains 13 residues. V was cut by 3 bases and J by 3 bases, with 11 bases left in between.